Sequencing of this T cell receptor beta chain was carried out in a study of CXCR3-negative and CXCR3-positive naive CD8 T cells (dated by TCRdb to about 2019). Background on the whole study: In total, around 140 million TRB reads were obtained, or roughly 1.5 +/- 0.3 million reads per library. Data from roughly eleven donors, pooled across two independent experiments, went into the diversity and physicochemical repertoire analyses. Naive subsets from about 5 donors and memory cells from 3 donors were included in the TRBV-TRBJ cluster analysis. Summary of the overall study and its limitations: Compared with CXCR3-negative naive cells, CXCR3-positive naive cells had TRB CDR3s with higher hydrophobicity (lower Kidera factor 4), lower energy, and higher strength and volume indices. Comparably high repertoire diversity was found in both naive subsets, whereas much lower repertoire diversity was found in memory CD8+ T cells. TRBV-TRBJ usage was similar between naive CXCR3-negative and CXCR3-positive cells from the same donor, while memory cells showed distinct patterns. Freshly isolated PBMCs were used for most assays because CXCR3 expression partially decreased after cryopreservation. Surface CD5, linked to self-reactivity in mice, was comparable between naive subsets; TCR interaction strength was therefore also inferred from TRB CDR3 physicochemical properties.

Points on this clonotype: Its antigen remains unidentified.

Sequencer: NextSeq 550. The Human TCR Profiling Kit (MiLaboratory) was used to make UMI-labeled 5' RACE TRB cDNA libraries. cDNA synthesis used the entire amount of extracted RNA, and PCR amplification then used the entire amount of cDNA produced. The libraries were made side by side, with each library going through the same number of PCR cycles. In the original analysis: About 54,000 +/- 9,700 unique UMI-labeled TRB cDNA molecules per library were extracted with MIGEC and MiXCR, with at least two reads per UMI required. On average, each library contained roughly 40,000 +/- 10,000 functional in-frame TRB CDR3 nucleotide clonotypes without stop codons. Diversity metrics, including normalized Shannon-Wiener and Chao1, were computed in VDJtools after downsampling to 5000 UMI-labeled TRB molecules per sample. For the central five CDR3 residues, VDJtools calculated physicochemical properties weighted by clonotype size, namely interaction energy, strength, volume and Kidera factor 4. TCRdb reprocessed the reads into one record per CDR3 protein sequence, lacking DNA. In this record, the V and J calls reflect TCRdb's handling and not the investigators' own analysis. The table kept for this sample lists 100,000 to 150,000 distinct CDR3 sequences. The ten largest account for about 0.3% of the sample.

From the germline V gene, CDR1 is LGHNA and CDR2 is YSLEER. Spanning cysteine to phenylalanine, the CDR3 consists of 15 amino acids. The DNA is unrecorded. Each CD8+ T cell subset was flow-sorted in triplicate, with 300,000 or so cells per subset placed directly into RLT lysis buffer. To exclude memory contaminants, naive CD8+ T cells were stringently defined as CD45RO-CCR7+CD27+CD95-. Using standard density gradient centrifugation, peripheral blood mononuclear cells were isolated from buffy coats. A FACSAria III was used to flow-sort naive CD8+ T cells into CXCR3-negative and CXCR3-positive populations. Total RNA was extracted from sorted cells using an RNeasy Mini Kit.

This TCR was sampled from a human donor in good health. Some clones in this sample may be carry-over from other donors' samples. The sequenced sample was naive CXCR3- CD8+ T cells from blood. Per the publication, the cell subset or site label means: CD45RO-CCR7+CD27+CD95- naive CD8+ T cells lacking CXCR3 (TNR3-). Recombination connected TRBV4-3 to TRBJ1-4; TCRdb's assignment of TRBD1 cannot be checked, as there is no DNA. CDR3 reads: CASSRNRGNNEKLFF.